The table lists the clone carrying this TCR beta chain with a count of one. Trimming took 5 bases from V and 1 from J, leaving 12 bases between them. CDR1 is MNHNY and CDR2 is SVGAGI in the germline V gene (reference sequence). This CDR3 contains 14 residues. TCRdb's table, derived via immunoSEQ multiplex PCR, lists solely in-frame clones and lacks some. Of roughly 130,000 clones in the sample, more than 70% were seen once. As to time point: baseline pretreatment blood. The treatment is: 15 Gy SBRT to primary tumor, nephrectomy 4 weeks later. This sample is drawn from a study of radiation and T cells in renal cell carcinoma.

This clonotype was obtained from a woman between 50 and 59 years old with renal cell carcinoma. Material: blood, obtained from a patient whose treatment included radiotherapy and nephrectomy. This chain joins TRBV6-6 and TRBJ2-7, with a tentative D call TRBD1 (6 bases). CDR3 region: CASSVAGESYEQYF. DNA for the CDR3: TGTGCCAGCAGTGTGGCAGGGGAGTCCTACGAGCAGTACTTC.